This TCR beta chain was recovered during a study of cytomegalovirus exposure and HLA in healthy donors. Looking at the study overall: In terms of ancestry, the Caucasian-associated cluster contained about four fifths of the approximately 400 genotyped donors. Study-level points and caveats: HLA allele associations emerged for roughly 16,000 TCR beta sequences in a later analysis, at 0.05 false discovery rate. A few CMV-associated chains proved CMV antigen-specific in vitro. What TCR beta sequences reportedly achieved was accurate prediction of HLA-A and HLA-B alleles in most subjects.

Primers included in the PCR were 60 Vbeta and 13 Jbeta primers. Method: immunoSEQ multiplex PCR; TCRdb's copy keeps in-frame clones and lacks some. The table shows about 160,000 clones, with 80% to 85% occurring only once. This clone was recorded a few times. Its antigen is currently unknown. This CDR3 contains 14 residues. The V end was cut by 0 bases, the J end by 1 base, with 6 bases between. Germline assignment: CDR1 MNHEY and CDR2 SVGAGI. The V call is TRBV6-5, the J call TRBJ1-1, with D unresolved. The source material was PBMCs. The receptor comes from a boy between 2 and 10 years old in good health and CMV-seronegative. This CDR3 reads CASSYSGGNTEAFF. CDR3 nucleotide sequence: TGTGCCAGCAGTTACTCGGGAGGGAACACTGAAGCTTTCTTT.